Listed below are T cell receptor beta chains from one sample, sequenced in a study of T-cell reconstitution after alpha-beta-depleted transplantation in children. TCRdb passed the PCR reads through MiXCR, listing each CDR3 protein once. The data show 800,000 to 1,000,000 distinct CDR3 sequences, about 31% seen once. Here the sequenced sample was PBMCs, mostly from graft donor cells, taken 360 days after TCRalphabeta/CD19-depleted stem cell transplant. These receptors were collected from a boy less than two years old who had a stem cell transplant for SCID, so the T cells may come from the graft donor. CDR3s include the opening cysteine and the closing phenylalanine or tryptophan. The order of the fields is V gene, J gene, clone size, D gene, CDR3 DNA, CDR3 protein. A D gene is named only where the DNA matches it firmly. Rows give clone size only sometimes, using once, few, many, or a class for an expanded clone.

>TRBV7-9|TRBJ1-2|few|NA
TGTGCCAGCAGCCCACCTCCCCTAACGGGTGGCTACACCTTC
CASSPPPLTGGYTF
>TRBV27|TRBJ2-1|many|TRBD2
TGTGCCAGCAGCTCCCGACTAGCGGGCGCCTACAATGAGCAGTTCTTC
CASSSRLAGAYNEQFF
>TRBV5-6|TRBJ2-3|NA|TRBD1
TGTGCCAGCAGCTGGGGACAGTCCTTTACCACAGATACGCAGTATTTT
CASSWGQSFTTDTQYF
>TRBV24-1|TRBJ2-7|NA|NA
TGTGCCACCAGTGATGCAGGGAGTCGCTACTACGAGCAGTACTTC
CATSDAGSRYYEQYF
>TRBV15|TRBJ2-7|once|TRBD1
TGTGCCACCAGCAGAACAGGGGCAACGGTCGAGCAGTACTTC
CATSRTGATVEQYF
>TRBV12-3/TRBV12-4|TRBJ2-1|NA|NA
TGTGCCAGCAGATGGACGGCCCCCGACAATGAGCAGTTCTTC
CASRWTAPDNEQFF
>TRBV7-7|TRBJ2-5|NA|NA
TGTGCCAGCAGCGGCTCGGCCCTACAAGAGACCCAGTACTTC
CASSGSALQETQYF
>TRBV6-2/TRBV6-3|TRBJ2-5|few|TRBD2
TGTGCCAGCAGTTACGGCGCTAGCGGCCAAGAGACCCAGTACTTC
CASSYGASGQETQYF
>TRBV12-3/TRBV12-4|TRBJ1-1|NA|NA
TGTGCCAGCAGTTTAGGGACAGTTAGAATGAACACTGAAGCTTTCTTT
CASSLGTVRMNTEAFF
>TRBV5-6|TRBJ2-3|few|TRBD2
TGTGCCAGCAGTCTAAGCGGGGCCCCCACAGATACGCAGTATTTT
CASSLSGAPTDTQYF
>TRBV20-1|TRBJ2-3|few|TRBD2
TGCAGTGCTAGAGTCGGGACTATATTAAATACGCAGTATTTT
CSARVGTILNTQYF
>TRBV7-9|TRBJ1-1|NA|NA
TGTGCCAGCACCCCCGGCCGGGGCATGAACACTGAAGCTTTCTTT
CASTPGRGMNTEAFF
>TRBV12-3/TRBV12-4|TRBJ2-3|few|NA
TGTGCCAGCAGCGGAGGGCTAGGGACTCCCGATACGCAGTATTTT
CASSGGLGTPDTQYF
>TRBV6-5|TRBJ1-4|NA|NA
TGTGCCAGCAGTTACCTGGGGCCCGGAGGTGAAAAACTGTTTTTT
CASSYLGPGGEKLFF
>TRBV12-3/TRBV12-4|TRBJ2-6|few|NA
TGTGCCAGCGGTGTTCCTGGGGCCAACGTCCTGACTTTC
CASGVPGANVLTF
>TRBV11-2|TRBJ2-1|NA|TRBD1
TGTGCCAGCAGCTCGCCGGGACAGGGGTACAATGAGCAGTTCTTC
CASSSPGQGYNEQFF
>TRBV12-3/TRBV12-4|TRBJ1-1|few|NA
TGTGCCAGCAGTTTGTGGGTCATGAACACTGAAGCTTTCTTT
CASSLWVMNTEAFF
>TRBV4-2|TRBJ1-4|NA|NA
TGTGCCAGCAGCCAAGATCCGGACAGAACGGCAACTAATGAAAAACTGTTTTTT
CASSQDPDRTATNEKLFF
>TRBV5-5|TRBJ2-5|few|TRBD1
TGTGCCAGCAGAGCGAGTCCGGGACAGCAAGAGACCCAGTACTTC
CASRASPGQQETQYF
>TRBV20-1|TRBJ2-7|few|TRBD2
TGCAGTGCTAACAGCGGGGCCTACGAGCAGTACTTC
CSANSGAYEQYF
>TRBV2|TRBJ2-7|NA|NA
TGTGCCAGCAGCCAGGGATTCTACGAGCAGTACTTC
CASSQGFYEQYF
>TRBV20-1|TRBJ1-4|NA|TRBD1
TGCAGTGCTATCCGACAGGGTACTGGAATGAACTGGCTGTTTTTT
CSAIRQGTGMNWLFF
>TRBV10-3|TRBJ1-4|few|NA
TGTGCCATCAGTGAGTCCGGGCCCTCTTCTAATGAAAAACTGTTTTTT
CAISESGPSSNEKLFF
>TRBV12-3/TRBV12-4|TRBJ2-6|NA|TRBD1
TGTGCCAGCAGTTTAGCGGGACAGAGAGACTCTGGGGCCAACGTCCTGACTTTC
CASSLAGQRDSGANVLTF